What follows are 18 T cell receptor beta chains derived from one specimen sequenced in a study of cytomegalovirus exposure and HLA in healthy donors. Vbeta (60) and Jbeta (13) primers were used in the PCR. Sequencing was performed with immunoSEQ multiplex PCR; in TCRdb, only in-frame clones are kept and a portion is missing. Recorded here are around 53,000 clones; the top ten clones represent more than 5.5%. The specimen was PBMCs. Receptors originate from a male donor in good health and CMV-seropositive.

The chain recombines TRBV18 with TRBJ2-7; the D gene is possibly TRBD2 (7 bases). V lost 6 bases and J 3 bases, leaving 18 bases between the germline ends. The length of the CDR3 is 15 residues. Germline V gives CDR1 KGHSH, CDR2 LQKENI. CDR3 nucleotide sequence: TGTGCCAGCTCGCAGGCGGGGGCACAATTCTACGAGCAGTACTTC. As protein: CASSQAGAQFYEQYF.

J is TRBJ2-3 and V is TRBV4-3; D is perhaps TRBD1 (5 bases). Trimming stripped 5 bases from V and 0 bases from J, with 18 bases between. The CDR3 runs 17 residues. CDR1 and CDR2 from the germline V gene are LGHNA and YSLEER. The CDR3: CASSYQDIFSSTDTQYF. Here the CDR3 DNA reads TGCGCCAGCAGCTACCAGGACATCTTCTCTAGCACAGATACGCAGTATTTT.

The chain recombines TRBV30 with TRBJ1-1; TRBD1 is a possible D gene (5 bases). The CDR3 is 16 amino acids. CDR1 and CDR2 (germline): GTSNPN, SVGIG (reference sequence). Trimming stripped 0 bases from V and 4 bases from J, with 18 bases between. CDR3 nucleotide sequence: TGTGCCTGGAGTGTAGGCGGGGGTGGTTGGGGCACTGAAGCTTTCTTT. It yields the protein CAWSVGGGGWGTEAFF.

This chain uses TRBV9 with TRBJ2-5; maybe TRBD1 (6 bases). CDR3 length: 14 residues. The germline V and J ends were trimmed by 3 bases and 4 bases, with 13 bases remaining between them. The germline V gene encodes CDR1 SGDLS and CDR2 YYNGEE. The CDR3 DNA is TGTGCCAGCAGCGAACAGACAGGAGGAGAGACCCAGTACTTC. Translation gives CASSEQTGGETQYF.

The chain carries TRBV7-9 and TRBJ2-5, with D perhaps TRBD2 (6 bases). CDR1 and CDR2 from the germline V gene are SEHNR and FQNEAQ (reference sequence). The V gene lost 4 bases and the J gene lost 0 bases, with 9 bases spanning the gap. The CDR3 covers 14 residues. The CDR3 region is CASSSREYQETQYF. CDR3 coding DNA: TGTGCCAGCAGCTCTCGGGAGTACCAAGAGACCCAGTACTTC. Supplemented by reference TRBV7-9 and TRBJ2-5, the full variable domain reads DTGVSQNPRHKITKRGQNVTFRCDPISEHNRLYWYRQTLGQGPEFLTYFQNEAQLEKSRLLSDRFSAERPKGSFSTLEIQRTEQGDSAMYLCASSSREYQETQYFGPGTRLLVL.

The chain is built from TRBV30 and TRBJ1-1, with TRBD1 identical over 8 bases. Unmatched junction bases numbered 2, after V lost 5 bases and J lost 0 bases. Germline V CDR1 and CDR2: GTSNPN, SVGIG (reference sequence). CDR3 length equals 13 residues. CDR3 protein: CAWGTGLNTEAFF. DNA for the CDR3: TGTGCCTGGGGGACAGGATTGAACACTGAAGCTTTCTTT.

This chain connects TRBV14 to TRBJ1-1; TRBD1 might be the D (5 bases). Trimming left V 8 bases short and J 6 bases short, with 10 bases between. The V gene's germline CDR1 is SGHDN and CDR2 FVKESK. There are 11 residues in the CDR3. The CDR3 spells CASQGLAEAFF. The CDR3 nucleotides are TGTGCCAGCCAGGGTTTGGCTGAAGCTTTCTTT.

The genes are TRBV6-5 and TRBJ2-7; D is uncertain. The length of the CDR3 is 15 residues. Between the trimmed V and J ends, which lost 0 bases and 2 bases, there was a span of 11 bases. The V gene's germline CDR1 is MNHEY and CDR2 SVGAGI. CDR3 DNA sequence: TGTGCCAGCAGTTACTCGAAGTACACCCCCTACGAGCAGTACTTC. It encodes CASSYSKYTPYEQYF.

The chain recombines TRBV5-1 with TRBJ2-3; a weak D match, TRBD2 (6 bases). Germline CDR1 is SGHRS and CDR2 is YFSETQ. The V and J ends lost 2 bases and 2 bases respectively, with 12 bases between them. CDR3 size: 15 residues. Here the CDR3 reads CASSFSGEPTDTQYF. CDR3 DNA sequence: TGCGCCAGCAGCTTCTCGGGGGAACCCACAGATACGCAGTATTTT.

CDR3 bases: TGTGCCAGCAGCCCCCGAGGGGGCGGCCGATACAATGAGCAGTTCTTC. Encoded protein: CASSPRGGGRYNEQFF. This chain connects TRBV14 to TRBJ2-1; 7 nucleotides align to TRBD1. Trimming at V came to 4 bases and at J to 4 bases, leaving 10 bases not matched to a gene. This CDR3 has 16 amino acids. CDR1 is SGHDN, CDR2 FVKESK, per germline.

The rearrangement joins TRBV19 to TRBJ2-7, with 7 positions matching TRBD2. V shed 8 bases, J shed 0 bases, and the junction held 4 bases outside the gene matches. This CDR3 has 13 amino acids. Per germline, CDR1 LNHDA and CDR2 SQIVND (reference sequence). CDR3 nucleotides: TGTGCCAGTGGGAGGGGCGGCTCCTACGAGCAGTACTTC. The encoded protein is CASGRGGSYEQYF.

The chain joins TRBV7-2 to TRBJ2-1; tentatively, D is TRBD2 (6 bases). Trimming took 3 bases from V and 9 from J, leaving 15 bases between them. The CDR3 is 14 residues long. In germline, CDR1 is SGHTA, CDR2 FQGNSA. The CDR3 protein is CASSFRGLEGEQFF. The DNA for the CDR3 is TGTGCCAGCAGCTTCCGGGGGTTGGAAGGTGAGCAGTTCTTC.

V and J are TRBV7-2 and TRBJ2-1, with a possible D match to TRBD2 (5 bases). Germline V CDR1 and CDR2: SGHTA, FQGNSA. CDR3 length equals 14 residues. Trimming shortened V by 0 bases and J by 6 bases, and 9 bases separated the two germline ends. CDR3 sequence reads: CASSLARVRNEQFF. The CDR3 DNA follows: TGTGCCAGCAGCTTAGCGCGGGTGCGCAATGAGCAGTTCTTC.

Concerning this clone itself: One junction end does not reproduce the germline sequence, and a read error may be involved. The chain uses TRBV7-2 and TRBJ1-2; D perhaps matches TRBD1 (5 bases). The CDR3 runs to 16 residues. Germline V lookup: CDR1 SGHTA, CDR2 FQGNSA. The CDR3 here is CAGSLIQGAGGDGYTF. The CDR3 DNA reads TGTGCCGGCAGCTTGATTCAAGGGGCCGGCGGAGATGGCTACACCTTC. The full variable domain, with the rest looked up from reference TRBV7-2 and TRBJ1-2, is GAGVSQSPSNKVTEKGKDVELRCDPISGHTALYWYRQSLGQGLEFLIYFQGNSAPDKSGLPSDRFSAERTGGSVSTLTIQRTQQEDSAVYLCAGSLIQGAGGDGYTFGSGTRLTVV.

The chain uses TRBV4-2 and TRBJ2-3, with 7 bases matching TRBD2. Trimming took 0 bases from V and 3 from J; bases not matched to a gene: 6. The V gene's germline CDR1 is LGHNA and CDR2 YNFKEQ. The CDR3 has 16 amino acids. CDR3 residues: CASSQDRERGTDTQYF. The DNA of the CDR3 is TGTGCCAGCAGCCAAGATCGCGAGCGGGGTACAGATACGCAGTATTTT.

The chain uses TRBV6-5 and TRBJ1-2; 8 nucleotides align to TRBD1. The V gene's germline CDR1 is MNHEY and CDR2 SVGAGI. The CDR3 runs 15 residues. J gave up 6 bases and V 4 bases, and 10 bases lay outside the gene matches. For the CDR3, the DNA is TGTGCCAGCAGTTTCGGCCAGGGGGCGAGAGATGGCTACACCTTC. It encodes CASSFGQGARDGYTF.

The rearrangement joins TRBV2 to TRBJ2-3; a weak D match, TRBD1 (5 bases). The CDR3 has 15 amino acids. Germline V gene data show CDR1 as SNHLY and CDR2 as FYNNEI. V was clipped by 1 base and J by 0 bases, with 8 bases between them. CDR3 nucleotides: TGTGCCAGCAGTGAAGACAGGCCAAGCACAGATACGCAGTATTTT. It translates to CASSEDRPSTDTQYF.

This chain links TRBV29-1 with TRBJ2-1; D remains ambiguous. Germline CDR1 is SQVTM and CDR2 is ANQGSEA. The V end was cut by 7 bases, the J end by 4 bases, with 14 bases between. The CDR3 length is 13 residues. Written as DNA, the CDR3 is TGCAGCGAAACTCTCGTGACATACAATGAGCAGTTCTTC. Amino acid sequence: CSETLVTYNEQFF.